These T cell receptor beta chains were read from a single sample in a study of blood T cell repertoires in COVID-19. Method: immunoSEQ multiplex PCR; TCRdb's copy keeps in-frame clones and lacks some. The sample has 80,000 to 95,000 clones, approximately 80% seen once. The sequenced sample was peripheral blood. Receptors originate from a woman of 80 years or more with acute or convalescent COVID-19. Both conserved end residues are part of each CDR3. Fields, in order: D gene, V gene, clone size, J gene, CDR3 DNA, CDR3 protein. D genes are given only for firm matches. Expanded clones get a size class; other rows say once, few or many, or leave the size out.

D gene: .; V gene: TRBV20-1; clone size: few; J gene: TRBJ2-1; CDR3 DNA: TGCAGTGCTAGTGGAGGCCCGGGGAATAGCTACAATGAGCAGTTCTTC; CDR3 protein: CSASGGPGNSYNEQFF
D gene: .; V gene: TRBV27; clone size: .; J gene: TRBJ2-4; CDR3 DNA: TGTGCCAGCAGTTGGCGGGGCATTCAGTACTTC; CDR3 protein: CASSWRGIQYF
D gene: .; V gene: TRBV6-4; clone size: .; J gene: TRBJ1-3; CDR3 DNA: TGTGCCAGCAGTCCCGACAGCTCTGGAAACACCATATATTTT; CDR3 protein: CASSPDSSGNTIYF
D gene: TRBD1; V gene: TRBV30; clone size: few; J gene: TRBJ1-4; CDR3 DNA: TGTGCCTGGAGCCGGGGACAGTTTAATGAAAAACTGTTTTTT; CDR3 protein: CAWSRGQFNEKLFF
D gene: .; V gene: TRBV21-1; clone size: once; J gene: TRBJ2-1; CDR3 DNA: TGTGCCAGCCTAGCACCACTAAGGAATGAGCAGTTCTTC; CDR3 protein: CASLAPLRNEQFF
D gene: TRBD2; V gene: TRBV7-2; clone size: few; J gene: TRBJ2-7; CDR3 DNA: TGTGCCAGCAGCTTAGAGGGACTAGCGGTTTACGAGCAGTACTTC; CDR3 protein: CASSLEGLAVYEQYF
D gene: .; V gene: TRBV5-3; clone size: .; J gene: TRBJ1-2; CDR3 DNA: TGTGCCAGAAGCCGTAAGGACACGGTGCACTATGGCTACACCTTC; CDR3 protein: CARSRKDTVHYGYTF
D gene: TRBD2; V gene: TRBV29-1; clone size: .; J gene: TRBJ2-5; CDR3 DNA: TGCAGCGTTGAAGGGTGGGGGACTAGTGGAGAGACCCAGTACTTC; CDR3 protein: CSVEGWGTSGETQYF
D gene: .; V gene: TRBV6-2/TRBV6-3; clone size: many; J gene: TRBJ2-7; CDR3 DNA: TGTGCCAGCAGTTATCCTCGGCGGGGTTCCTACGAGCAGTACTTC; CDR3 protein: CASSYPRRGSYEQYF
D gene: .; V gene: TRBV3-1/TRBV3-2; clone size: .; J gene: TRBJ2-7; CDR3 DNA: TGTGGGGGGGATTGGGCGTACGAGCAGTACTTC; CDR3 protein: CGGDWAYEQYF
D gene: TRBD2; V gene: TRBV3-1/TRBV3-2; clone size: .; J gene: TRBJ2-2; CDR3 DNA: TGTGCCAGCAGCCAAGATGGCGCAGCGGGAGCCGGGGAGCTGTTTTTT; CDR3 protein: CASSQDGAAGAGELFF
D gene: .; V gene: TRBV30; clone size: .; J gene: TRBJ1-2; CDR3 DNA: TGTGCCTGGAGTGCCAAACAGGGAACATCCTATGGCTACACCTTC; CDR3 protein: CAWSAKQGTSYGYTF
D gene: TRBD2; V gene: TRBV5-4; clone size: .; J gene: TRBJ2-5; CDR3 DNA: TGTGCCAGCTGGGACTACAACACCAAAGAGACCCAGTACTTC; CDR3 protein: CASWDYNTKETQYF
D gene: TRBD1; V gene: TRBV7-2; clone size: .; J gene: TRBJ1-1; CDR3 DNA: TGTGCCAGCAGCTTAATCGTGGGACAGGGGATCACTGAAGCTTTCTTT; CDR3 protein: CASSLIVGQGITEAFF